This T cell receptor (beta chain) was found in a study of monozygotic twins with inflammatory bowel disease. Findings of the study overall: Limited power may explain why concordant and discordant twins showed no difference in repertoire similarity. Fewer clonotypes were shared with others by IBD patients than by healthy twins, especially with disease activity.

UMIs that included a 6-nucleotide sample barcode were added by template switching, which took place during cDNA synthesis. TCRalpha and TCRbeta cDNA went through two nested PCRs of roughly 15 and 9 cycles. TCRdb re-called the 5' RACE reads; every CDR3 protein appears as one record, without DNA. The table for this sample gives about 210,000 distinct CDR3 sequences. The germline V gene encodes CDR1 DFQATT and CDR2 SNEGSKA (reference sequence). CDR3 length: 11 residues. Comments on this clonotype: Antigen specificity is unknown.

The J gene is TRBJ2-7, the V gene TRBV20-1. Sequences were obtained from blood. This clonotype was obtained from a human donor with ulcerative colitis or Crohn's disease, or a healthy co-twin of an affected twin (not recorded which). CDR3 sequence: CSARLGYEQYF.